This T cell receptor (beta chain) was recovered during a study of T-cell reconstitution after alpha-beta-depleted transplantation in children. The CDR3 is made up of 14 amino acids. V lost 5 bases, J lost 1 base, and 11 bases lay in between. Per germline, CDR1 SEHNR and CDR2 FQNEAQ (reference sequence). This sample's TCRbeta library carried unique molecular identifier barcodes. TCRdb redid the calling of the PCR reads with MiXCR, one entry per CDR3 protein. The data hold around 72,000 distinct CDR3 sequences, with roughly 4.9% observed a single time. Points from the study as a whole: After transplant, at about two months, alpha-beta T cells were reportedly derived from several hundred expanded graft clones. The study traced high day-60 TCRbeta diversity in some patients to surviving recipient T cells and thymic progenitors.

This clonotype was detected ten times or more. Its antigen is undetermined. This specimen consisted of PBMCs, mostly from graft donor cells, obtained 180 days after TCRalphabeta/CD19-depleted stem cell transplant. The sequence was obtained from a boy younger than two who had a stem cell transplant for acute myeloid leukemia, so the T cells may come from the graft donor. J is TRBJ1-1 and V is TRBV7-9; possibly TRBD1 for D (5 bases). DNA of the CDR3: TGTGCCAGCAGCATTAACCAGGGGAACACTGAAGCTTTCTTT. Encoded protein: CASSINQGNTEAFF.